This T cell receptor (beta chain) is from a study of blood T cell repertoires in COVID-19. Original handling: Reference gene primer amplification in the assay estimated nucleated cell counts. Using immunoSEQ multiplex PCR, the repertoire was profiled, and TCRdb retains in-frame clones only, with some absent. The D gene and trimming were derived from the DNA, and the V and J assignments and clone size from that table. This repertoire shows 300,000 or so clones, 80% to 90% found once; its top ten account for 3.7%. Germline CDR1 reads ENHRY; CDR2 reads SYGVKD. Unmatched junction bases numbered 5, after V lost 7 bases and J lost 7 bases. The CDR3 is 13 residues long.

The TCR originated in a woman in her thirties or forties with acute or convalescent COVID-19. Sample: peripheral blood. This chain joins TRBV10-3 and TRBJ1-4, with TRBD1 identical over 8 bases. The CDR3, as DNA: TGTGCCATCATGGACGGACAGGGTGAAAAACTGTTTTTT. Protein sequence: CAIMDGQGEKLFF.